Each of the 15 T cell receptor beta chains below was sequenced from the same sample in a study of cytomegalovirus exposure and HLA in healthy donors. The study ran its PCR with 60 Vbeta and 13 Jbeta primers. Assay: immunoSEQ multiplex PCR; the TCRdb copy retains only in-frame clones and omits some. The repertoire holds around 150,000 clones, with 80% as singletons. What was sequenced was PBMCs. Every receptor here comes from a male donor in good health and CMV-seropositive.

The rearrangement uses TRBV29-1 and TRBJ2-5; 15 bases fit TRBD2. The CDR3 runs to 14 residues. The junction had 5 bases not matched to a gene; V was cut back by 7 bases and J by 5 bases. Germline loops: CDR1 SQVTM, CDR2 ANQGSEA. The CDR3, as DNA: TGCAGCGGGACTAGCGGGAGGGCCTGGGAGACCCAGTACTTC. Its translation is CSGTSGRAWETQYF.

The CDR3 is CASSAQGARNQPQHF. The CDR3 nucleotides read TGTGCCAGCTCAGCACAGGGGGCGCGTAATCAGCCCCAGCATTTT. This chain joins TRBV18 and TRBJ1-5, with 9 bases fitting TRBD1. After removal of 5 bases from V and 4 bases from J, the junction contained 6 bases not matched to a gene. The germline gives CDR1 KGHSH, CDR2 LQKENI. The CDR3 runs to 15 residues. The full variable domain, with the rest looked up from reference TRBV18 and TRBJ1-5, is NAGVMQNPRHLVRRRGQEARLRCSPMKGHSHVYWYRQLPEEGLKFMVYLQKENIIDESGMPKERFSAEFPKEGPSILRIQQVVRGDSAAYFCASSAQGARNQPQHFGDGTRLSIL.

The chain uses TRBV9 and TRBJ1-1; the match to TRBD1 covers 11 bases. J was trimmed by 4 bases and V by 2 bases; bases with no gene match: 13. This CDR3 comprises 18 residues. Germline-derived CDR1 and CDR2 are SGDLS and YYNGEE. The CDR3 coding sequence is TGTGCCAGCAGCGTGGGCCCTCCGGGACAGGGGGTTCTCACTGAAGCTTTCTTT. The encoded protein is CASSVGPPGQGVLTEAFF.

The CDR3 protein is CASSLSGTGGDQPQHF. CDR3 nucleotides: TGCGCCAGCAGCTTATCCGGGACAGGGGGCGATCAGCCCCAGCATTTT. The chain recombines TRBV5-1 with TRBJ1-5; 12 bases agree with TRBD1. V lost 2 bases and J lost 5; bases outside the gene matches: 5. This CDR3 has 16 amino acids. Germline V lookup: CDR1 SGHRS, CDR2 YFSETQ.

The J gene is TRBJ2-7, the V gene TRBV7-9, with 7 bases identical to TRBD1. The CDR3 covers 17 residues. With 5 bases clipped from V and 8 bases from J, the junction kept 21 bases outside the gene matches. Germline loops: CDR1 SEHNR, CDR2 FQNEAQ (reference sequence). The CDR3 region is CASSPGNLKQGTAKQYF. DNA for the CDR3: TGTGCCAGCAGCCCCGGGAATCTAAAACAGGGGACAGCGAAGCAGTACTTC.

CDR3 residues: CASSSGTGESGELFF. Here the CDR3 DNA reads TGCGCCAGCAGTTCCGGGACAGGGGAGAGCGGGGAGCTGTTTTTT. The chain combines TRBV5-1 with TRBJ2-2; TRBD1 matches at 10 bases. The CDR3 consists of 15 residues. V was pared by 5 bases and J by 7 bases, with 8 bases of the junction left unmatched. The germline CDR1 and CDR2 sequences are SGHRS and YFSETQ.

V and J are TRBV6-5 and TRBJ2-1, with 9 positions matching TRBD2. V lost 2 bases to trimming and J lost 3 bases; unmatched junction nucleotides: 2. This CDR3 has 15 amino acids. Germline CDR1 reads MNHEY; CDR2 reads SVGAGI. The DNA for the CDR3 is TGTGCCAGCAGTTACATAGCGGGGGTCTACAATGAGCAGTTCTTC. Its translation: CASSYIAGVYNEQFF.

This clone was recorded once. Here the CDR3 DNA reads TGTGCCAGCAGTTCACCGGGACAGGCGTACTATGGCTACACCTTC. It translates to CASSSPGQAYYGYTF. The chain has TRBV6-5 and TRBJ1-2; 8 bases agree with TRBD1. Germline CDR1 and CDR2: MNHEY and SVGAGI. V was clipped by 4 bases and J by 3 bases; unmatched bases: 7. CDR3 length equals 15 residues.

Turning to this clone: Distinct nucleotide sequences in the sample also encode this CDR3. The rearrangement links TRBV18 to TRBJ1-4; maybe TRBD1 (5 bases). The length of the CDR3 is 15 residues. The germline CDR1 and CDR2 sequences are KGHSH and LQKENI. V lost 2 bases and J 5 bases, leaving 12 bases between the germline ends. Written as DNA, the CDR3 is TGTGCCAGCTCACCAGGGCGTGGGGGGAATGAAAAACTGTTTTTT. It yields the protein CASSPGRGGNEKLFF.

This sequence joins TRBV7-3 and TRBJ2-5; 14 bases are a match to TRBD2. Germline assignment: CDR1 SGHTA and CDR2 FQGTGA. V trimming: 4 bases; J trimming: 4 bases; junction bases outside the gene matches: 20. The CDR3 is made up of 21 amino acids. The CDR3 is CASSSALTGTSGSYGGETQYF. The DNA of the CDR3 is TGTGCCAGCAGCTCGGCGCTTACCGGGACTAGCGGGAGCTACGGGGGAGAGACCCAGTACTTC.

The chain is built from TRBV11-3 and TRBJ2-7; 7 nucleotides line up with TRBD1. Germline loops: CDR1 SGHNT, CDR2 YENEEA. The junction had 7 bases not matched to a gene; V was cut back by 5 bases and J by 6 bases. The CDR3 sequence is 13 residues long. The CDR3 DNA is TGTGCCAGCAGCATCACACAGGGGTTCGAGCAGTACTTC. Amino acid sequence: CASSITQGFEQYF.

Only one count was recorded for this clone. This chain uses TRBV11-1 with TRBJ2-6, with TRBD1 as a possible D gene (6 bases). The CDR3 consists of 16 residues. Germline assignment: CDR1 SGHAT and CDR2 FQDESV (reference sequence). V was pared by 3 bases and J by 0 bases, with 9 bases between. CDR3 in DNA: TGTGCCAGCAGCTTCCTGGGGGCCTCTGGGGCCAACGTCCTGACTTTC. Translation gives CASSFLGASGANVLTF.

The count of this clone is one. The genes are TRBV9 and TRBJ2-3; D might be TRBD2 (6 bases). Trimming left V 0 bases short and J 4 bases short, with 6 bases between. The CDR3 has 13 residues. Germline V CDR1 and CDR2: SGDLS, YYNGEE. The DNA of the CDR3 is TGTGCCAGCAGCGTAGTAGCGGCAGATACGCAGTATTTT. This codes for CASSVVAADTQYF.

The chain links TRBV7-6 to TRBJ2-3; 7 bases are a match to TRBD1. The CDR3 consists of 16 residues. The V and J ends lost 6 bases and 2 bases, in that order; junction bases with no gene match: 11. CDR1 is SGHVS and CDR2 is FNYEAQ in the germline V gene. The CDR3 region has the DNA TGTGCCAGCAGATCCGAACAGGGGATGATCACAGATACGCAGTATTTT. Encoded protein: CASRSEQGMITDTQYF.

The V and J genes are TRBV2 and TRBJ2-3, with 9 positions matching TRBD2. This CDR3 is 14 amino acids long. Per germline, CDR1 SNHLY and CDR2 FYNNEI. V shed 4 bases, J shed 7 bases, and the junction held 6 bases outside the gene matches. Here the CDR3 reads CASSGASGTHTQYF. The CDR3 DNA follows: TGTGCCAGCAGTGGGGCTAGCGGGACCCATACGCAGTATTTT.